These T cell receptor beta chains were read from a single sample in a study of blood T cells in healthy people across ages. TCRdb independently ran MiXCR on the 5' RACE reads; one entry per CDR3 protein. The repertoire includes more than 700,000 distinct CDR3 sequences, less than 60% of them detected once, and 18% sits in the top ten. Sequenced: blood. The origin of the receptors is a man older than 75 in good health. CDR3s include the opening cysteine and the closing phenylalanine or tryptophan. The order of the fields is V gene, CDR3 length, clone size, D gene, J gene, CDR3 protein, CDR3 DNA. D genes are given only for firm matches. The listing skips clone size in some rows; elsewhere it reads once, few, many or a size class.

>TRBV12-3/TRBV12-4|16|few|TRBD2|TRBJ2-1
CASSPGSTSGRYEQFF
TGTGCCAGCAGTCCCGGGAGCACTAGCGGGAGGTATGAGCAGTTCTTC
>TRBV24-1|15|-|TRBD1|TRBJ2-3
CATSDRTGGTDTQYF
TGTGCCACCAGTGATCGGACAGGGGGCACAGATACGCAGTATTTT
>TRBV7-9|13|-|TRBD1|TRBJ2-7
CSSSIGTDYEQYF
TGTTCCAGCAGCATCGGGACAGATTACGAGCAGTACTTC
>TRBV5-1|14|few|-|TRBJ2-7
CASSRDGSTYEQYF
TGCGCCAGCAGCCGGGACGGATCCACCTACGAGCAGTACTTC
>TRBV20-1|17|few|-|TRBJ1-3
CSARAAGPGRLGNTIYF
TGCAGTGCTAGAGCCGCAGGGCCGGGGAGGTTGGGAAACACCATATATTTT
>TRBV7-2|16|-|-|TRBJ2-5
CASSSTALITGETQYF
TGTGCCAGCAGCTCGACAGCTCTCATCACAGGGGAGACCCAGTACTTC
>TRBV28|14|-|-|TRBJ2-5
CASRAGLNQETQYF
TGTGCCAGCAGGGCGGGACTGAATCAAGAGACCCAGTACTTC
>TRBV12-3/TRBV12-4|13|few|-|TRBJ2-1
CASSSNSINEQFF
TGTGCCAGCAGTTCTAACTCTATCAATGAGCAGTTCTTC
>TRBV12-3/TRBV12-4|14|-|-|TRBJ2-3
CASSLVGRSDTQYF
TGTGCCAGCAGTTTAGTAGGGAGGTCAGATACGCAGTATTTT
>TRBV7-2|15|many|TRBD1|TRBJ1-2
CASSLIRDRGRGYTF
TGTGCCAGCAGCTTAATTCGGGACAGGGGGCGAGGCTACACCTTC